The 3 T cell receptor beta chains below all came from one sample that was sequenced in a study of blood T cell repertoires in COVID-19. The method was immunoSEQ multiplex PCR; TCRdb's version includes in-frame clones alone and lacks a portion of them. Here the sample spans about 62,000 clones, around 89% being singletons. Sample: peripheral blood. Source of these receptors: a human donor in a cohort sampled during active COVID-19.

V usage is TRBV4-3 and J usage is TRBJ2-6; TRBD1 agrees at 10 bases. Germline values: CDR1 LGHNA, CDR2 YSLEER. J gave up 1 base and V 4 bases, and 7 bases lay outside the gene matches. The CDR3 extends over 18 amino acids. CDR3 coding DNA: TGCGCCAGCAGCCCTTGGACAGGGGGTTCGTCTGGGGCCAACGTCCTGACTTTC. Its translation: CASSPWTGGSSGANVLTF.

The chain couples TRBV7-9 to TRBJ2-2; TRBD2 aligns across 10 bases. The CDR3 is 16 amino acids. The junction had 9 bases not matched to a gene; V was cut back by 7 bases and J by 4 bases. CDR1 is SEHNR, CDR2 FQNEAQ, per germline (reference sequence). The CDR3 protein is CASNQAGGLGTGELFF. The CDR3 bases are TGTGCCAGCAACCAAGCGGGGGGGCTGGGCACCGGGGAGCTGTTTTTT.

About this clone itself: This same CDR3 is encoded by further DNA sequences in the sample. This rearrangement joins TRBV12-3 or TRBV12-4 to TRBJ1-5; D may be TRBD1 (5 bases). This CDR3 has 12 amino acids. V was clipped by 3 bases and J by 7 bases, with 7 bases between them. The CDR3 reads CASSFGGQPQHF. In DNA form, the CDR3 reads TGTGCCAGCAGTTTTGGGGGGCAGCCCCAGCATTTT.